The rows below give T cell receptor beta chains drawn from one sample of a study of Ad26.COV2.S vaccination and SARS-CoV-2 variants. Method: immunoSEQ multiplex PCR; TCRdb's copy keeps in-frame clones and lacks some. The table records fewer than 400,000 clones, around four fifths of them present only once. The specimen was peripheral blood, collected in a trial of Ad26.COV2.S vaccine versus placebo. All receptors derive from a person between 18 and 60 years old who received the Ad26.COV2.S COVID-19 vaccine or a placebo. Each CDR3 is given with its conserved first and last residue. The D gene is left open where the match is weak. Expanded clones are given a class, and other clones once, few, many or no size at all.

d_gene: TRBD1; abundance: .; v_gene: TRBV5-1; j_gene: TRBJ2-2; CDR3nt: TGCGCCAGCAGCTCGCGCGGGACAGGGTTCGGCACCGGGGAGCTGTTTTTT; CDR3aa: CASSSRGTGFGTGELFF
d_gene: .; abundance: once; v_gene: TRBV6-5; j_gene: TRBJ2-2; CDR3nt: TGTGCCAGCAGCCGACAGACGAACACCGGGGAGCTGTTTTTT; CDR3aa: CASSRQTNTGELFF
d_gene: .; abundance: .; v_gene: TRBV5-4; j_gene: TRBJ2-5; CDR3nt: TGTGCCAGCAGCATGACACTATCCCAAGAGACCCAGTACTTC; CDR3aa: CASSMTLSQETQYF
d_gene: TRBD1; abundance: few; v_gene: TRBV5-1; j_gene: TRBJ1-4; CDR3nt: TGCGCCAGCAGCCCCGGGACAGGGGATGAAAAACTGTTTTTT; CDR3aa: CASSPGTGDEKLFF
d_gene: .; abundance: once; v_gene: TRBV7-9; j_gene: TRBJ2-5; CDR3nt: TGTGCCAGCAGCTTAGTTCCTAGCGCACAAGAGACCCAGTACTTC; CDR3aa: CASSLVPSAQETQYF
d_gene: .; abundance: .; v_gene: TRBV3-1/TRBV3-2; j_gene: TRBJ1-1; CDR3nt: TGTGCCAGCAGCGCATTGAGAGACACTGAAGCTTTCTTT; CDR3aa: CASSALRDTEAFF
d_gene: .; abundance: .; v_gene: TRBV19; j_gene: TRBJ2-7; CDR3nt: TGTGCCAGTAGCATGGGGCAGCTGATGAAGGTCTACGAGCAGTACTTC; CDR3aa: CASSMGQLMKVYEQYF
d_gene: .; abundance: .; v_gene: TRBV29-1; j_gene: TRBJ1-4; CDR3nt: TGCAGCGTAGGCCGGGACCCGAAGAATGAAAAACTGTTTTTT; CDR3aa: CSVGRDPKNEKLFF
d_gene: TRBD1; abundance: .; v_gene: TRBV4-2; j_gene: TRBJ1-2; CDR3nt: TGTGCCAGCAGCCAAGGGCGGGACAGGGAGTACTATGGCTACACCTTC; CDR3aa: CASSQGRDREYYGYTF
d_gene: .; abundance: once; v_gene: TRBV27; j_gene: TRBJ2-7; CDR3nt: TGTGCCAGCAGCGCGGAGAGGTATCCCTTCTACGAGCAGTACTTC; CDR3aa: CASSAERYPFYEQYF
d_gene: TRBD1; abundance: once; v_gene: TRBV29-1; j_gene: TRBJ1-4; CDR3nt: TGCAGCGTTGAAAGGGGGACAGGCGATGAAAAACTGTTTTTT; CDR3aa: CSVERGTGDEKLFF
d_gene: .; abundance: .; v_gene: TRBV11-1; j_gene: TRBJ2-5; CDR3nt: TGTGCCAGCAGCCCTAGTGAGGTGGGGGAGACCCAGTACTTC; CDR3aa: CASSPSEVGETQYF
d_gene: TRBD2; abundance: .; v_gene: TRBV14; j_gene: TRBJ2-5; CDR3nt: TGTGCCAGCAGCCAAGGGCGGGGGGGCTTCCAAGAGACCCAGTACTTC; CDR3aa: CASSQGRGGFQETQYF
d_gene: TRBD2; abundance: .; v_gene: TRBV11-2; j_gene: TRBJ2-3; CDR3nt: TGTGCCAGCAGCTTAGATCTCGCAGCGGGGGGGGATACGCAGTATTTT; CDR3aa: CASSLDLAAGGDTQYF
d_gene: TRBD2; abundance: .; v_gene: TRBV18; j_gene: TRBJ2-7; CDR3nt: TGTGCCAGCTCACCGACTAGCGGGGCCTACGAGCAGTACTTC; CDR3aa: CASSPTSGAYEQYF
d_gene: TRBD1; abundance: .; v_gene: TRBV5-1; j_gene: TRBJ2-7; CDR3nt: TGCGCCAGCCAAACCGGGACAGGGGGCGAGCAGTACTTC; CDR3aa: CASQTGTGGEQYF
d_gene: .; abundance: .; v_gene: TRBV25-1; j_gene: TRBJ2-5; CDR3nt: TGTGCCAGCAGTGTTACTAGAGTGCCCCAAGAGACCCAGTACTTC; CDR3aa: CASSVTRVPQETQYF
d_gene: .; abundance: .; v_gene: TRBV19; j_gene: TRBJ1-6; CDR3nt: TGTGCCAGTAGCAAGGAGCAGGAGATTTCACCCCTCCACTTT; CDR3aa: CASSKEQEISPLHF
d_gene: TRBD2; abundance: .; v_gene: TRBV28; j_gene: TRBJ2-1; CDR3nt: TGTGCCAGCAGTCGACTAGCGGGGGTCAATGAGCAGTTCTTC; CDR3aa: CASSRLAGVNEQFF
d_gene: TRBD1; abundance: once; v_gene: TRBV18; j_gene: TRBJ1-6; CDR3nt: TGTGCCAGCTCAGCTCCGACAGGGGTAGGGAATTCACCCCTCCACTTT; CDR3aa: CASSAPTGVGNSPLHF
d_gene: TRBD1; abundance: .; v_gene: TRBV28; j_gene: TRBJ1-6; CDR3nt: TGTGCCAGCAGTTTAAGGCGCAGGGGGAATTCACCCCTCCACTTT; CDR3aa: CASSLRRRGNSPLHF
d_gene: .; abundance: .; v_gene: TRBV7-3; j_gene: TRBJ2-5; CDR3nt: TGTGCCAGCAGCCGGACCTTTCAAGAGACCCAGTACTTC; CDR3aa: CASSRTFQETQYF
d_gene: TRBD1; abundance: .; v_gene: TRBV3-1/TRBV3-2; j_gene: TRBJ1-2; CDR3nt: TGTGCCAGCAGCTACGGGACAGGGGGCGACTATGGCTACACCTTC; CDR3aa: CASSYGTGGDYGYTF
d_gene: .; abundance: once; v_gene: TRBV2; j_gene: TRBJ2-1; CDR3nt: TGTGCCAGCAGTGATGGGGGGGCTTACAATGAGCAGTTCTTC; CDR3aa: CASSDGGAYNEQFF
d_gene: .; abundance: .; v_gene: TRBV15; j_gene: TRBJ2-1; CDR3nt: TGTGCCACCAGCAGAGGATCGGGGTTCTACTACAATGAGCAGTTCTTC; CDR3aa: CATSRGSGFYYNEQFF
d_gene: .; abundance: .; v_gene: TRBV7-8; j_gene: TRBJ2-1; CDR3nt: TGTGCCAGCAGCCCCCGACAGGATGAGCAGTTCTTC; CDR3aa: CASSPRQDEQFF
d_gene: .; abundance: .; v_gene: TRBV14; j_gene: TRBJ1-2; CDR3nt: TGTGCCAGCAGCCAAGTATTGGGTACGGGGTATGGCTACACCTTC; CDR3aa: CASSQVLGTGYGYTF
d_gene: TRBD1; abundance: .; v_gene: TRBV5-1; j_gene: TRBJ1-2; CDR3nt: TGCGCCAGCAGCTCCGGACAGGGAGCAGGGTACGAGGATGGCTACACCTTC; CDR3aa: CASSSGQGAGYEDGYTF
d_gene: .; abundance: .; v_gene: TRBV2; j_gene: TRBJ2-7; CDR3nt: TGTGCCAGCAGTGATAGGGCCCCCTCCCGAGCCTACGAGCAGTACTTC; CDR3aa: CASSDRAPSRAYEQYF
d_gene: TRBD1; abundance: .; v_gene: TRBV6-5; j_gene: TRBJ2-7; CDR3nt: TGTGCCAGCAGACCCGATTGGGACAGTACGAAGCAGTACTTC; CDR3aa: CASRPDWDSTKQYF
d_gene: TRBD1; abundance: .; v_gene: TRBV15; j_gene: TRBJ1-2; CDR3nt: TGTGCCACCAGCAGATCAAGGACAGGGGAGCACTATGGCTACACCTTC; CDR3aa: CATSRSRTGEHYGYTF
d_gene: .; abundance: .; v_gene: TRBV4-1; j_gene: TRBJ1-6; CDR3nt: TGCGCCAGCAGCCAAGGAAAGGGATCTAATTCACCCCTCCACTTT; CDR3aa: CASSQGKGSNSPLHF
d_gene: TRBD1; abundance: .; v_gene: TRBV19; j_gene: TRBJ1-2; CDR3nt: TGTGCCAGTAGTATTCAGGGGGAAGGCTATGGCTACACCTTC; CDR3aa: CASSIQGEGYGYTF
d_gene: .; abundance: .; v_gene: TRBV28; j_gene: TRBJ1-4; CDR3nt: TGTGCCAGCAGTTTATCCCTCGGGGCAACTAATGAAAAACTGTTTTTT; CDR3aa: CASSLSLGATNEKLFF
d_gene: TRBD2; abundance: .; v_gene: TRBV11-3; j_gene: TRBJ2-1; CDR3nt: TGTGCCAGCAGCCCGGGGGGGAGGGGACCGTACAATGAGCAGTTCTTC; CDR3aa: CASSPGGRGPYNEQFF
d_gene: TRBD1; abundance: few; v_gene: TRBV9; j_gene: TRBJ1-1; CDR3nt: TGTGCCAGCAGTTGGACAGGGGACACTGAAGCTTTCTTT; CDR3aa: CASSWTGDTEAFF
d_gene: .; abundance: .; v_gene: TRBV6-5; j_gene: TRBJ1-2; CDR3nt: TGTGCCAGCAGTTATGGTTTCGGGCAGCTCTATGGCTACACCTTC; CDR3aa: CASSYGFGQLYGYTF
d_gene: .; abundance: .; v_gene: TRBV18; j_gene: TRBJ2-7; CDR3nt: TGTGCCAGCTCACCATCAGGGGACTCCTACGAGCAGTACTTC; CDR3aa: CASSPSGDSYEQYF
d_gene: .; abundance: .; v_gene: TRBV10-3; j_gene: TRBJ1-4; CDR3nt: TGTGCCATCAGTGAGTCGGGGGGCGATAATGAAAAACTGTTTTTT; CDR3aa: CAISESGGDNEKLFF
d_gene: .; abundance: .; v_gene: TRBV5-8; j_gene: TRBJ1-2; CDR3nt: TGTGCCAGCAGCTTTATACAGGGTACCTATGGCTACACCTTC; CDR3aa: CASSFIQGTYGYTF
d_gene: TRBD1; abundance: .; v_gene: TRBV29-1; j_gene: TRBJ2-7; CDR3nt: TGCAGCGTCCGACAGGGGCCCACCTACGAGCAGTACTTC; CDR3aa: CSVRQGPTYEQYF
d_gene: .; abundance: .; v_gene: TRBV5-3; j_gene: TRBJ1-5; CDR3nt: TGTGCCAGAAGCCCGCGGGGGGGAGAGGGCAATCAGCCCCAGCATTTT; CDR3aa: CARSPRGGEGNQPQHF
d_gene: .; abundance: .; v_gene: TRBV14; j_gene: TRBJ1-2; CDR3nt: TGTGCCAGCAGCCAAGCAAGCATCCAGTATGGCTACACCTTC; CDR3aa: CASSQASIQYGYTF
d_gene: .; abundance: .; v_gene: TRBV6-5; j_gene: TRBJ2-4; CDR3nt: TGTGCCAGTACACTCCGTCGGGGAGGCAAAAACATTCAGTACTTC; CDR3aa: CASTLRRGGKNIQYF
d_gene: .; abundance: few; v_gene: TRBV10-1; j_gene: TRBJ1-2; CDR3nt: TGCGCCACTCACACAGGAAACTATGGCTACACCTTC; CDR3aa: CATHTGNYGYTF
d_gene: TRBD2; abundance: .; v_gene: TRBV5-1; j_gene: TRBJ2-1; CDR3nt: TGCGCCAGCAGCTTGGGGACTAGCGGGGGGCCGCTGTATGAGCAGTTCTTC; CDR3aa: CASSLGTSGGPLYEQFF
d_gene: .; abundance: .; v_gene: TRBV6-1; j_gene: TRBJ1-6; CDR3nt: TGTGCCAGCAGTGAAGGGAGATCACCCCTCCACTTT; CDR3aa: CASSEGRSPLHF
d_gene: .; abundance: few; v_gene: TRBV27; j_gene: TRBJ1-2; CDR3nt: TGTGCCAGCAGTCGCGGCCGAGACAGATTCTTAGCTAACTATGGCTACACCTTC; CDR3aa: CASSRGRDRFLANYGYTF
d_gene: .; abundance: .; v_gene: TRBV7-9; j_gene: TRBJ2-2; CDR3nt: TGTGCCAGCCGTCCCGTGGGGGCGAACACCGGGGAGCTGTTTTTT; CDR3aa: CASRPVGANTGELFF
d_gene: .; abundance: once; v_gene: TRBV20-1; j_gene: TRBJ2-3; CDR3nt: TGCAGTGCTAGTGTGCTCACAGATACGCAGTATTTT; CDR3aa: CSASVLTDTQYF
d_gene: TRBD1; abundance: .; v_gene: TRBV7-8; j_gene: TRBJ1-2; CDR3nt: TGTGCCAGCAGCGCGGACAGGGTGACCTATGGCTACACCTTC; CDR3aa: CASSADRVTYGYTF
d_gene: .; abundance: .; v_gene: TRBV5-4; j_gene: TRBJ2-7; CDR3nt: TGTGCCAGCAGCTCCAGAGCCCACAGCGGCGAGCAGTACTTC; CDR3aa: CASSSRAHSGEQYF
d_gene: .; abundance: .; v_gene: TRBV3-1/TRBV3-2; j_gene: TRBJ1-2; CDR3nt: TGTGCCAGCAGCCCCCCCGGGACAAACTATGGCTACACCTTC; CDR3aa: CASSPPGTNYGYTF
d_gene: .; abundance: .; v_gene: TRBV28; j_gene: TRBJ1-2; CDR3nt: TGTGCCAGCAGTTCGAGGGGCGGGGTCTTCTATGGCTACACCTTC; CDR3aa: CASSSRGGVFYGYTF
d_gene: .; abundance: few; v_gene: TRBV7-7; j_gene: TRBJ2-3; CDR3nt: TGTGCCAGCAGCCGAAGCGGGACAAGGGGAGATTCGCAGTATTTT; CDR3aa: CASSRSGTRGDSQYF
d_gene: TRBD1; abundance: few; v_gene: TRBV5-1; j_gene: TRBJ1-6; CDR3nt: TGCGCCAGCAGCGGACAGGGGAATAATTCACCCCTCCACTTT; CDR3aa: CASSGQGNNSPLHF
d_gene: .; abundance: .; v_gene: TRBV7-6; j_gene: TRBJ2-7; CDR3nt: TGTGCCAGCAGCTCCGCTTTATTCTACGAGCAGTACTTC; CDR3aa: CASSSALFYEQYF
d_gene: .; abundance: .; v_gene: TRBV3-1/TRBV3-2; j_gene: TRBJ1-5; CDR3nt: TGTGCCAGCAGCCAAAATCCGAATCAGCCCCAGCATTTT; CDR3aa: CASSQNPNQPQHF